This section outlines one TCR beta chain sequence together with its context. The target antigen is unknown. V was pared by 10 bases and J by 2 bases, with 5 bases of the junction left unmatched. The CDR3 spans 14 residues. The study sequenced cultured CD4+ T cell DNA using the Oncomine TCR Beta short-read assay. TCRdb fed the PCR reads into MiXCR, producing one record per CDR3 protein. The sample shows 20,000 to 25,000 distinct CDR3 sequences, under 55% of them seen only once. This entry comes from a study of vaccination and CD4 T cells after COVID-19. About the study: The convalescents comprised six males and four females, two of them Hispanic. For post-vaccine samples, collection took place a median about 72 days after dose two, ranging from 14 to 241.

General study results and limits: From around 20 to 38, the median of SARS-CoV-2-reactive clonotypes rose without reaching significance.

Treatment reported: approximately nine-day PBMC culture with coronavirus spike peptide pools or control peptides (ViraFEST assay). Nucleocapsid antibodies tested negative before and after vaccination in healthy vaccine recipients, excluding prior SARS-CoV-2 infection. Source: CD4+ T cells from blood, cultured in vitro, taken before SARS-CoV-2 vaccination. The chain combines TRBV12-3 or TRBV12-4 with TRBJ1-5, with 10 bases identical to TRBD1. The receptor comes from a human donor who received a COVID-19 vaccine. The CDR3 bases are TGTGCCACCGGGGGGACAGGGGGCAATCAGCCCCAGCATTTT. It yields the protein CATGGTGGNQPQHF.